Many counts were recorded for the clone carrying this T cell receptor beta chain. What it recognizes is unknown. The data originate from a study of T cells in Graves' hyperthyroidism and ophthalmopathy. Turning to the study itself: At the time of initial diagnosis and before any treatment, peripheral blood was collected. General study results and limits: From stable hyperthyroidism, ophthalmopathy was separated by a 13 V-J model. Among clonotypes expanded in thyroid above 0.001, most were also found in blood.

Out of 8.5 to 10 ml of fresh peripheral blood came the PBMCs. This CDR3 has 16 residues. Germline V gene data show CDR1 as MNHNS and CDR2 as SASEGT. The V and J ends lost 6 bases and 4 bases, in that order; junction bases with no gene match: 14. Amplified TCR beta CDR3 regions derived from RNA transcripts. A set of HTBI primers served as the primers for a first-round RT-PCR of the TCR CDR3. TCRdb ran MiXCR on the multiplex PCR reads and lists one entry per CDR3 protein. Of about 380,000 distinct CDR3 sequences listed, roughly 18% are singletons. The receptor's source is a man aged 18 to 30 with Graves' ophthalmopathy. Source material: blood. The rearrangement joins TRBV6-1 to TRBJ2-5; the match to TRBD2 covers 7 bases. This CDR3 reads CASSRETGTIGETQYF. The CDR3 DNA sequence: TGTGCCAGCAGCAGGGAGACCGGGACTATTGGAGAGACCCAGTACTTC.